This entry lists 14 T cell receptor beta chains sequenced from one sample in a study of siplizumab effects on memory and regulatory T cells. The table came from immunoSEQ multiplex PCR; TCRdb's copy has only in-frame clones and leaves some out. The data contain 57,000 or so clones, approximately 95% of them singletons. Sequenced sample: CD8+ T cells sorted from blood. The receptors were sampled from a human donor in good health.

V is TRBV19 and J is TRBJ1-5; D call uncertain. There are 17 residues in the CDR3. Trimming removed 5 bases at V and 0 bases at J, with 17 bases between. CDR1 and CDR2 from the germline V gene are LNHDA and SQIVND (reference sequence). The DNA for the CDR3 is TGTGCCAGTAGTGGCAGTATAGGGCTTTATAGCAATCAGCCCCAGCATTTT. This sequence encodes CASSGSIGLYSNQPQHF.

This clone was seen more than once but under ten times. Other DNA sequences in this sample translate to the same CDR3. The chain combines TRBV9 with TRBJ2-7; 8 bases align to TRBD2. V lost 0 bases to trimming and J lost 3 bases; unmatched junction nucleotides: 2. CDR3 length: 14 amino acids. CDR1 is SGDLS and CDR2 is YYNGEE in the germline V gene. The CDR3 nucleotides read TGTGCCAGCAGCGTAGGTCTAGCGGGCTACGAGCAGTACTTC. Translation: CASSVGLAGYEQYF.

This rearrangement joins TRBV28 to TRBJ2-2; 7 bases align to TRBD2. The CDR3 is made up of 15 amino acids. Germline values: CDR1 MDHEN, CDR2 SYDVKM. After removal of 2 bases from V and 5 bases from J, the junction contained 5 bases not matched to a gene. The CDR3 region is CASSLAGDRTGELFF. The CDR3 nucleotides are TGTGCCAGCAGTTTAGCGGGAGATAGGACCGGGGAGCTGTTTTTT.

Worth noting for this clone: The junction and the germline gene differ at one end; a read error may be behind it. The gene calls are TRBV2 and TRBJ1-1; D perhaps matches TRBD1 (5 bases). The CDR3 runs 17 residues. Germline V CDR1 and CDR2: SNHLY, FYNNEI. The CDR3 sequence: CASIGGGSGFLNIEAFF. Written as DNA, the CDR3 is TGTGCCAGCATCGGGGGGGGAAGTGGTTTTTTGAACATTGAAGCTTTCTTT.

This clone appeared a few times. Here the CDR3 reads CASSVEGGRYGYTF. CDR3 DNA sequence: TGTGCCAGCAGCGTAGAGGGGGGCCGGTATGGCTACACCTTC. The rearrangement joins TRBV9 to TRBJ1-2; a weak D match, TRBD1 (6 bases). The germline V and J ends were trimmed by 0 bases and 5 bases, with 11 bases remaining between them. The CDR3 contains 14 residues. Germline V gene sequence: CDR1 SGDLS, CDR2 YYNGEE.

This clone occurred a few times. The rearrangement links TRBV4-2 to TRBJ2-2, with D possibly matching TRBD1 (6 bases). Germline CDR1 and CDR2: LGHNA and YNFKEQ. V shed 7 bases and J shed 6 bases, with 12 bases lying between them. The CDR3 has 13 residues. CDR3 coding DNA: TGTGCCAGCACCCCGCCAGGGGCCGGGGAGCTGTTTTTT. It encodes CASTPPGAGELFF.

This clone was detected only once. J is TRBJ2-1 and V is TRBV2; 8 bases agree with TRBD2. The CDR3 sequence is 14 residues long. V lost 7 bases, J lost 5 bases, and 7 bases stayed unmatched. Germline V gene data show CDR1 as SNHLY and CDR2 as FYNNEI. The CDR3 reads CASNLPGGHNEQFF. The CDR3, as DNA: TGTGCCAGCAACCTTCCGGGAGGGCACAATGAGCAGTTCTTC.

This clone was observed a few times. The chain links TRBV9 to TRBJ1-2; no definite D call. Germline CDR1 reads SGDLS; CDR2 reads YYNGEE. With 0 bases removed from V and 1 base from J, the gap between germline ends came to 13 bases. The CDR3 length is 16 residues. The CDR3 is CASSVDAPDFNYGYTF. In nucleotides, the CDR3 is TGTGCCAGCAGCGTAGATGCCCCCGATTTTAACTATGGCTACACCTTC.

This clone is a singleton in its sample. V and J are TRBV29-1 and TRBJ2-5; weak D call: TRBD2 (5 bases). The germline V gene has CDR1 SQVTM and CDR2 ANQGSEA. Trimming left V 2 bases short and J 5 bases short, with 12 bases between. The CDR3 is 13 residues long. The CDR3 DNA is TGCAGCGTTGAACGAGGGCGCGGTGAGACCCAGTACTTC. It translates to CSVERGRGETQYF.

J is TRBJ1-2 and V is TRBV27; D is ambiguous. The CDR3 is 13 amino acids. The germline CDR1 and CDR2 sequences are MNHEY and SMNVEV (reference sequence). V was pared by 6 bases and J by 5 bases, with 13 bases between. CDR3 bases: TGTGCCAGCAGCCCCGTGCCGGCATATGGCTACACCTTC. It codes for CASSPVPAYGYTF.

The chain joins TRBV28 to TRBJ1-1; D is ambiguous. V lost 5 bases, J lost 5 bases, and 15 bases lay in between. The CDR3 extends over 14 amino acids. The germline gives CDR1 MDHEN, CDR2 SYDVKM. This CDR3 is CASSPQEGWTEAFF. The CDR3 DNA reads TGTGCCAGCAGTCCCCAAGAAGGATGGACTGAAGCTTTCTTT. Filled out from reference TRBV28 and TRBJ1-1, the complete variable domain reads DVKVTQSSRYLVKRTGEKVFLECVQDMDHENMFWYRQDPGLGLRLIYFSYDVKMKEKGDIPEGYSVSREKKERFSLILESASTNQTSMYLCASSPQEGWTEAFFGQGTRLTVV.

V is TRBV5-6 and J is TRBJ2-7, with 12 bases identical to TRBD2. The CDR3 is 16 residues long. Germline lookup yields CDR1 SGHDT and CDR2 YYEEEE. The junction had 12 bases not matched to a gene; V was cut back by 4 bases and J by 7 bases. CDR3 sequence: CASSGGTSGPSGEQYF. The CDR3 DNA reads TGTGCCAGCAGCGGCGGGACTAGCGGGCCCTCGGGGGAGCAGTACTTC.

In its sample, this clone was seen a few times. The gene calls are TRBV25-1 and TRBJ1-2; D is possibly TRBD1 (5 bases). V was pared by 1 base and J by 8 bases, with 14 bases between. This CDR3 has 14 amino acids. Germline V gene lookup returns CDR1 MGHDK and CDR2 SYGVNS. DNA of the CDR3: TGTGCCAGCAGTGAATTTAGCGGGGCGCAAGGCTACACCTTC. Amino acids: CASSEFSGAQGYTF.

The CDR3 is CASSYSIQGGNEQFF. The DNA of the CDR3 is TGTGCCAGCAGTTACTCGATTCAGGGGGGAAATGAGCAGTTCTTC. The V gene is TRBV6-5, the J gene TRBJ2-1; D possibly corresponds to TRBD1 (7 bases). V lost 0 bases, J lost 7 bases, and 13 bases lay in between. The germline gives CDR1 MNHEY, CDR2 SVGAGI. The CDR3 contains 15 residues.